Here is one T cell receptor beta chain with its context. The data stem from a study of blood T cell repertoires in COVID-19. Study-wide background: Sample material is recorded as cDNA or gDNA derived from T cells, B-cell-depleted T cells, or PBMCs.

Generated by immunoSEQ multiplex PCR, the TCRdb table keeps only in-frame clones and is missing some. Of hundreds of thousands of clones listed, 75% to 90% were seen once; the top ten hold 7.1%. This CDR3 has 16 residues. V trimming: 2 bases; J trimming: 0 bases; junction bases outside the gene matches: 5. The germline V gene has CDR1 SGHNT and CDR2 YYREEE (reference sequence). Sample: peripheral blood. The rearrangement links TRBV5-4 to TRBJ1-3; 7 nucleotides match TRBD1. The sequence came from a woman aged 55-69 years with COVID-19, enrolled during active disease. CDR3 nucleotide sequence: TGTGCCAGCAGCTTACCCTCAGGGGGCTCTGGAAACACCATATATTTT. Residues: CASSLPSGGSGNTIYF.